This T cell receptor (beta chain) appears in the sequencing data of a study of CD8 T cells in Susac syndrome. Between the trimmed V and J ends, which lost 3 bases and 9 bases, there was a span of 12 bases. Germline-derived CDR1 and CDR2 are MRHNA and SNTAGT. This CDR3 contains 13 residues. Random hexamers were used to reverse transcribe an amount of roughly 0.45 to 1 ug RNA. Amplification of TCR beta CDR3 used immunoSEQ multiplex PCR across 54 Vbeta and 13 Jbeta. TCRdb used MiXCR to reprocess the immunoSEQ multiplex PCR reads, holding one entry per CDR3 protein. Among approximately 200,000 distinct CDR3 sequences listed, 85% to 95% were seen once. TEMRA cells underwent FACS enrichment and CD8+ and CD4+ T cells underwent negative isolation.

The specimen was CD4+ T cells from PBMCs. This clonotype was obtained from a human donor with multiple sclerosis. This chain uses TRBV6-4 with TRBJ2-1, with unresolved D. CDR3 in amino acids: CASSEQPVGEQFF. CDR3 coding DNA: TGTGCCAGCAGTGAGCAGCCGGTGGGTGAGCAGTTCTTC.